These T cell receptor beta chains were read from a single sample in a study of cytomegalovirus exposure and HLA in healthy donors. Only in-frame clones appear in the TCRdb table, and some are missing; sequencing was by immunoSEQ multiplex PCR. The data hold roughly 150,000 clones, with 65% to 90% observed a single time. The specimen was PBMCs. All receptors come from a male donor in good health and CMV-seronegative. The CDR3 runs from the conserved cysteine through the conserved F or W. The D gene is left open where the match is weak. Not every row has a clone size; where given, it reads once, few, many or a size class.

abundance: -; v_gene: TRBV7-9; j_gene: TRBJ1-5; d_gene: -; CDR3nt: TGTGCCAGCAGCTTATTAGGGGCGGGACCCCAGCATTTT; CDR3aa: CASSLLGAGPQHF
abundance: -; v_gene: TRBV7-2; j_gene: TRBJ1-1; d_gene: -; CDR3nt: TGTGCCAGCAGCCCTCAGGCAGGGGAGAACACTGAAGCTTTCTTT; CDR3aa: CASSPQAGENTEAFF
abundance: -; v_gene: TRBV9; j_gene: TRBJ2-7; d_gene: -; CDR3nt: TGTGCCAGCAGCGTAGGGACAGTTTCCCGCTACGAGCAGTACTTC; CDR3aa: CASSVGTVSRYEQYF
abundance: -; v_gene: TRBV11-2; j_gene: TRBJ1-2; d_gene: -; CDR3nt: TGTGCCAGCAGCTTAGTCCGCGAAACCAACTATGGCTACACCTTC; CDR3aa: CASSLVRETNYGYTF
abundance: -; v_gene: TRBV5-6; j_gene: TRBJ2-2; d_gene: -; CDR3nt: TGTGCCAGCAGCTCCACAGGACAGAAGACCGGGGAGCTGTTTTTT; CDR3aa: CASSSTGQKTGELFF
abundance: few; v_gene: TRBV2; j_gene: TRBJ2-3; d_gene: TRBD2; CDR3nt: TGTGCCAGCAGTGAAGCGCGCGGGGGTAGCACAGATACGCAGTATTTT; CDR3aa: CASSEARGGSTDTQYF
abundance: -; v_gene: TRBV5-4; j_gene: TRBJ2-2; d_gene: TRBD1; CDR3nt: TGTGCCAGCAGCCCACCGGGACAGGGGACCGGGGAGCTGTTTTTT; CDR3aa: CASSPPGQGTGELFF
abundance: few; v_gene: TRBV7-7; j_gene: TRBJ2-5; d_gene: -; CDR3nt: TGTGCTAGCAGCCGGGACATTGGGGAGACCCAGTACTTC; CDR3aa: CASSRDIGETQYF
abundance: -; v_gene: TRBV10-1; j_gene: TRBJ2-7; d_gene: TRBD1; CDR3nt: TGCGCCAGCAGTGAAAGTGGACAGGGGATATACGAGCAGTACTTC; CDR3aa: CASSESGQGIYEQYF
abundance: -; v_gene: TRBV6-6; j_gene: TRBJ1-6; d_gene: -; CDR3nt: TGTGCCAGCAGTTACGGGGCGAATTCACCCCTCCACTTT; CDR3aa: CASSYGANSPLHF
abundance: -; v_gene: TRBV29-1; j_gene: TRBJ2-1; d_gene: -; CDR3nt: TGCAGCGTGGGCAGAAAGGACAATGAGCAGTTCTTC; CDR3aa: CSVGRKDNEQFF
abundance: -; v_gene: TRBV4-3; j_gene: TRBJ1-4; d_gene: -; CDR3nt: TGCGCCAGCAGAAAACTGACAGCAACTAATGAAAAACTGTTTTTT; CDR3aa: CASRKLTATNEKLFF
abundance: -; v_gene: TRBV19; j_gene: TRBJ2-3; d_gene: -; CDR3nt: TGTGCCAGTAGTCCCCAAAGCACAGATACGCAGTATTTT; CDR3aa: CASSPQSTDTQYF
abundance: few; v_gene: TRBV6-6; j_gene: TRBJ1-5; d_gene: -; CDR3nt: TGTGCCAGCAGCCAATCCCCAGGGAGCAATCAGCCCCAGCATTTT; CDR3aa: CASSQSPGSNQPQHF
abundance: few; v_gene: TRBV15; j_gene: TRBJ2-7; d_gene: TRBD2; CDR3nt: TGTGCCACCAGCAGTGGGCTAGCGGGGGACGTCGGCGGGAACGAGCAGTACTTC; CDR3aa: CATSSGLAGDVGGNEQYF
abundance: -; v_gene: TRBV5-5; j_gene: TRBJ2-1; d_gene: TRBD1; CDR3nt: TGTGCCAGCAGCCCGGCGGCAGGGGGATTACCTTACAATGAGCAGTTCTTC; CDR3aa: CASSPAAGGLPYNEQFF
abundance: -; v_gene: TRBV6-1; j_gene: TRBJ2-5; d_gene: TRBD1; CDR3nt: TGTGCCAGCAGCCCGGGACAGGCAAGCGAGACCCAGTACTTC; CDR3aa: CASSPGQASETQYF
abundance: -; v_gene: TRBV6-5; j_gene: TRBJ1-2; d_gene: -; CDR3nt: TGTGCCAGCAGTTACCCGGACAGCTATGGCTACACCTTC; CDR3aa: CASSYPDSYGYTF
abundance: -; v_gene: TRBV5-4; j_gene: TRBJ2-3; d_gene: TRBD2; CDR3nt: TGTGCCAGCAGCTCGGGGGGGCGGACAGATACGCAGTATTTT; CDR3aa: CASSSGGRTDTQYF
abundance: -; v_gene: TRBV5-1; j_gene: TRBJ2-3; d_gene: -; CDR3nt: TGCGCCAGCAGCTCCTACACAGATACGCAGTATTTT; CDR3aa: CASSSYTDTQYF
abundance: -; v_gene: TRBV12-5; j_gene: TRBJ2-7; d_gene: TRBD2; CDR3nt: TGTGCTAGTGGCTTTTTTCGGGGGGGGCTTCTGTACGAGCAGTACTTC; CDR3aa: CASGFFRGGLLYEQYF
abundance: -; v_gene: TRBV4-1; j_gene: TRBJ1-2; d_gene: -; CDR3nt: TGCGCCAGCAGCCAATCCATCCTGACAGGAAGCTATGGCTACACCTTC; CDR3aa: CASSQSILTGSYGYTF
abundance: -; v_gene: TRBV29-1; j_gene: TRBJ2-3; d_gene: TRBD2; CDR3nt: TGCAGCGTTTCGGCGGGGGTGGCAGATACGCAGTATTTT; CDR3aa: CSVSAGVADTQYF
abundance: -; v_gene: TRBV18; j_gene: TRBJ2-3; d_gene: -; CDR3nt: TGTGCCAGCTCACCATGGGAGTCAGATACGCAGTATTTT; CDR3aa: CASSPWESDTQYF
abundance: -; v_gene: TRBV11-3; j_gene: TRBJ2-2; d_gene: TRBD1; CDR3nt: TGTGCCAGCAGCCGCACAGGGGGCACCGGGGAGCTGTTTTTT; CDR3aa: CASSRTGGTGELFF
abundance: -; v_gene: TRBV19; j_gene: TRBJ1-2; d_gene: TRBD1; CDR3nt: TGTGCCAGTAGTTCGGGGACAGGGCTCGATGGCTACACCTTC; CDR3aa: CASSSGTGLDGYTF
abundance: -; v_gene: TRBV6-5; j_gene: TRBJ1-1; d_gene: TRBD1; CDR3nt: TGTGCCAGCAGTTACGGGACAGGGTCCACTGAAGCTTTCTTT; CDR3aa: CASSYGTGSTEAFF
abundance: -; v_gene: TRBV11-2; j_gene: TRBJ2-3; d_gene: TRBD1; CDR3nt: TGTGCCAGCAGCCCCGGGACAGGGGTCACAGATACGCAGTATTTT; CDR3aa: CASSPGTGVTDTQYF
abundance: -; v_gene: TRBV19; j_gene: TRBJ2-7; d_gene: TRBD2; CDR3nt: TGTGCCAGTAGTATTGTAGCGGGGCGAACCTACGAGCAGTACTTC; CDR3aa: CASSIVAGRTYEQYF
abundance: -; v_gene: TRBV6-1; j_gene: TRBJ2-1; d_gene: TRBD1; CDR3nt: TGTGCCAGCCCGAGGGACAGGGGATCCTACAATGAGCAGTTCTTC; CDR3aa: CASPRDRGSYNEQFF
abundance: -; v_gene: TRBV7-2; j_gene: TRBJ2-1; d_gene: -; CDR3nt: TGTGCCAGCAGCAACTACGGGGGTTACAATGAGCAGTTCTTC; CDR3aa: CASSNYGGYNEQFF
abundance: -; v_gene: TRBV30; j_gene: TRBJ1-4; d_gene: -; CDR3nt: TGTGCCTGGAGTCCCGGGGATTGGGCAACTAATGAAAAACTGTTTTTT; CDR3aa: CAWSPGDWATNEKLFF
abundance: -; v_gene: TRBV7-9; j_gene: TRBJ2-3; d_gene: TRBD2; CDR3nt: TGTGCCAGCAGCGCAACCGGGACTAGCGACACAGATACGCAGTATTTT; CDR3aa: CASSATGTSDTDTQYF
abundance: -; v_gene: TRBV6-5; j_gene: TRBJ1-2; d_gene: -; CDR3nt: TGTGCCAGCAGTTACGAAGTGCGGGGGGTCGGGGGCTACACCTTC; CDR3aa: CASSYEVRGVGGYTF
abundance: -; v_gene: TRBV7-9; j_gene: TRBJ2-3; d_gene: TRBD2; CDR3nt: TGTGCCAGCAACTCACTAGCGGGGGACACAGATACGCAGTATTTT; CDR3aa: CASNSLAGDTDTQYF
abundance: -; v_gene: TRBV5-6; j_gene: TRBJ1-4; d_gene: -; CDR3nt: TGTGCCAGCAGCTTGGCGGCTAATGAAAAACTGTTTTTT; CDR3aa: CASSLAANEKLFF
abundance: -; v_gene: TRBV5-1; j_gene: TRBJ2-1; d_gene: -; CDR3nt: TGCGCCAGCAGCTTGGTTCTGCGGGGAACCTACAATGAGCAGTTCTTC; CDR3aa: CASSLVLRGTYNEQFF
abundance: once; v_gene: TRBV15; j_gene: TRBJ2-5; d_gene: -; CDR3nt: TGTGCCACCAGCAGGGTTCCGGTCGAGACCCAGTACTTC; CDR3aa: CATSRVPVETQYF
abundance: -; v_gene: TRBV6-5; j_gene: TRBJ1-2; d_gene: TRBD1; CDR3nt: TGTGCCAGCAGTAACAGGGGTTACTATGGCTACACCTTC; CDR3aa: CASSNRGYYGYTF
abundance: -; v_gene: TRBV27; j_gene: TRBJ1-4; d_gene: TRBD1; CDR3nt: TGTGCCAGCTCCCGGGACAGGGTTGGTAATGAAAAACTGTTTTTT; CDR3aa: CASSRDRVGNEKLFF
abundance: few; v_gene: TRBV6-1; j_gene: TRBJ1-4; d_gene: -; CDR3nt: TGTGCCAGCAGTGAAGATCGGCGGGGGCGGGAACTGTTTTTT; CDR3aa: CASSEDRRGRELFF
abundance: -; v_gene: TRBV6-1; j_gene: TRBJ2-6; d_gene: -; CDR3nt: TGTGCCAGCAGTGAAGGTCAACTGAGGTACTCTGGGGCCAACGTCCTGACTTTC; CDR3aa: CASSEGQLRYSGANVLTF
abundance: -; v_gene: TRBV29-1; j_gene: TRBJ2-2; d_gene: TRBD1; CDR3nt: TGCAGCGTTTCTAGGACAGGTAACACCGGGGAGCTGTTTTTT; CDR3aa: CSVSRTGNTGELFF
abundance: -; v_gene: TRBV4-1; j_gene: TRBJ2-3; d_gene: -; CDR3nt: TGCGCCAGCGTCGACACGGGACTCCGGCGAAGCACAGATACGCAGTATTTT; CDR3aa: CASVDTGLRRSTDTQYF
abundance: -; v_gene: TRBV7-6; j_gene: TRBJ2-7; d_gene: TRBD2; CDR3nt: TGTGCCAGCAGCCCGGGCGGGGGGCTCTCCTACGAGCAGTACTTC; CDR3aa: CASSPGGGLSYEQYF
abundance: -; v_gene: TRBV18; j_gene: TRBJ1-1; d_gene: TRBD1; CDR3nt: TGTGCCAGCTCTCAGGGGGTTGTCACTGAAGCTTTCTTT; CDR3aa: CASSQGVVTEAFF
abundance: -; v_gene: TRBV7-6; j_gene: TRBJ2-7; d_gene: -; CDR3nt: TGTGCCAGCAGCTTAGGCAGACACTCCTACGAGCAGTACTTC; CDR3aa: CASSLGRHSYEQYF
abundance: -; v_gene: TRBV7-2; j_gene: TRBJ2-1; d_gene: -; CDR3nt: TGTGCCAGCAGCCCATGGGACACCTACAATGAGCAGTTCTTC; CDR3aa: CASSPWDTYNEQFF
abundance: few; v_gene: TRBV7-2; j_gene: TRBJ1-5; d_gene: -; CDR3nt: TGTGCCAGCAGTTCGAGTGGCAATCAGCCCCAGCATTTT; CDR3aa: CASSSSGNQPQHF
abundance: -; v_gene: TRBV6-5; j_gene: TRBJ1-1; d_gene: -; CDR3nt: TGTGCCAGCAGTTTTTCCAGGGGAGACACTGAAGCTTTCTTT; CDR3aa: CASSFSRGDTEAFF
abundance: once; v_gene: TRBV2; j_gene: TRBJ2-1; d_gene: -; CDR3nt: TGTGCCAGCTATGCGACAGACTCTAATGAGCAGTTCTTC; CDR3aa: CASYATDSNEQFF
abundance: -; v_gene: TRBV13; j_gene: TRBJ2-1; d_gene: TRBD1; CDR3nt: TGTGCCAGCAGCAAAGGACAGGGCCTTAATGAGCAGTTCTTC; CDR3aa: CASSKGQGLNEQFF
abundance: -; v_gene: TRBV29-1; j_gene: TRBJ2-3; d_gene: TRBD2; CDR3nt: TGCAGCGTTGATCGGGGGGATAGCACAGATACGCAGTATTTT; CDR3aa: CSVDRGDSTDTQYF
abundance: -; v_gene: TRBV7-9; j_gene: TRBJ2-7; d_gene: -; CDR3nt: TGTGCCAGCAGCCCAAATCCCGGGTCTACCTACGAGCAGTACTTC; CDR3aa: CASSPNPGSTYEQYF
abundance: once; v_gene: TRBV9; j_gene: TRBJ2-3; d_gene: -; CDR3nt: TGTGCCAGCAGCCAGAACAGAAACACTAGCACAGATACGCAGTATTTT; CDR3aa: CASSQNRNTSTDTQYF
abundance: -; v_gene: TRBV30; j_gene: TRBJ1-6; d_gene: TRBD1; CDR3nt: TGTGCCTGGAGGACAGGGGGCCAATCACCCCTCCACTTT; CDR3aa: CAWRTGGQSPLHF
abundance: -; v_gene: TRBV4-2; j_gene: TRBJ2-7; d_gene: TRBD1; CDR3nt: TGTGCCAGCAGCCAAGAGGACAGGGCCGAGCAGTACTTC; CDR3aa: CASSQEDRAEQYF
abundance: -; v_gene: TRBV4-2; j_gene: TRBJ1-6; d_gene: -; CDR3nt: TGTGCCAGCAGCCAAGGGCATACCACCGAGGGTAATTCACCCCTCCACTTT; CDR3aa: CASSQGHTTEGNSPLHF
abundance: -; v_gene: TRBV28; j_gene: TRBJ1-6; d_gene: -; CDR3nt: TGTGCCAGCAGCCCCCACAGGTCCCACTCCTATAATTCACCCCTCCACTTT; CDR3aa: CASSPHRSHSYNSPLHF
abundance: -; v_gene: TRBV5-4; j_gene: TRBJ1-2; d_gene: -; CDR3nt: TGTGCCAGCAGCATAACGGGACATAACTATGGCTACACCTTC; CDR3aa: CASSITGHNYGYTF